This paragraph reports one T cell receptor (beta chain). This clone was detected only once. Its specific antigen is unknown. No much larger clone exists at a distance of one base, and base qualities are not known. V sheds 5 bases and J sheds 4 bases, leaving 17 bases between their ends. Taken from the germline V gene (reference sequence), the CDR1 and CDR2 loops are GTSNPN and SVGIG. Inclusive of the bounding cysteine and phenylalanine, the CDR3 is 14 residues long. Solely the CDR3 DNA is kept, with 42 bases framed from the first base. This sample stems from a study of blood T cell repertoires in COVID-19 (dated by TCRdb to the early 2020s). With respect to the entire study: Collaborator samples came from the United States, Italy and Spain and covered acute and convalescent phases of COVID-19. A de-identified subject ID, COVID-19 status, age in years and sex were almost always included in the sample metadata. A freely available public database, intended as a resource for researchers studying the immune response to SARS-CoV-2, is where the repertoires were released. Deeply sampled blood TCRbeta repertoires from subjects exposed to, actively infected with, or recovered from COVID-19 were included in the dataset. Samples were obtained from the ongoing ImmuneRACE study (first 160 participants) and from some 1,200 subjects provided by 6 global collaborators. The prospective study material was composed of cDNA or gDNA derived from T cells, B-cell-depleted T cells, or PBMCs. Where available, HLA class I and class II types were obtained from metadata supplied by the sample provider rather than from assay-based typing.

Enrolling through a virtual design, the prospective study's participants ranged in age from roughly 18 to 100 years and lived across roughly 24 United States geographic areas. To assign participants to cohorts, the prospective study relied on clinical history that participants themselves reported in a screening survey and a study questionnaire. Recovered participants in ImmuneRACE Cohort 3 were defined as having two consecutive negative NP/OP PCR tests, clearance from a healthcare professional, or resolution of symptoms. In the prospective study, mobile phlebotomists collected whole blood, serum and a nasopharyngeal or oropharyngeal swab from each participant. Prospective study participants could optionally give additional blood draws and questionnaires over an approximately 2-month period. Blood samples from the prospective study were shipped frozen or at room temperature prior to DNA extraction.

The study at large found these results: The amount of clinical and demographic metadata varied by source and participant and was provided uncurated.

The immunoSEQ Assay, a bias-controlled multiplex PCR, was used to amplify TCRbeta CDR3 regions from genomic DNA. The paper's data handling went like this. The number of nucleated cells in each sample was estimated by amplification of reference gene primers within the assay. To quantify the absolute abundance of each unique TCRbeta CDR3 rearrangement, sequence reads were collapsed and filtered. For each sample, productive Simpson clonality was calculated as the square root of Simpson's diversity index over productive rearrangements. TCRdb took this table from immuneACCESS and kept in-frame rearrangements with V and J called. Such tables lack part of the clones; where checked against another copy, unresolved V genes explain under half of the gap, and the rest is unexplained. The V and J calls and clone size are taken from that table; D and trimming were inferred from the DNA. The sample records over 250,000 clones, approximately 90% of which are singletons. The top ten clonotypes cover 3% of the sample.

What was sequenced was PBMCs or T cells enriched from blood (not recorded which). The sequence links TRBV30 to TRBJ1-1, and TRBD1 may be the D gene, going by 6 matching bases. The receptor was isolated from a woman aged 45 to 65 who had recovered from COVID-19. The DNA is TGTGCCTGGGACCGGACAGCCTGGGCCACTGAAGCTTTCTTT. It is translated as CAWDRTAWATEAFF. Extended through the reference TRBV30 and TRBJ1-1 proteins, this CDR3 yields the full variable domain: SQTIHQWPATLVQPVGSPLSLECTVEGTSNPNLYWYRQAAGRGLQLLFYSVGIGQISSEVPQNLSASRPQDRQFILSSKKLLLSDSGFYLCAWDRTAWATEAFFGQGTRLTVV.